This TCR beta chain was recorded in a study of shared clonotypes between healthy human individuals. Findings and limits, study-wide: Naive subsets generally had larger estimated richness than memory subsets.

As for this clone: The antigen is not known. The limits of the CDR3 on the DNA are not certain, so only TCRdb's listed CDR3 is given.

Deep-level settings were used for running the assay. DNA at around 190 ng, about 30,000 T cell genomes, went into sorted-subset replicate PCRs. Generated by immunoSEQ multiplex PCR, the TCRdb table keeps only in-frame clones and is missing some. The sample records about 2.3 million clones, approximately 93% being singletons. Counting both end residues, the CDR3 totals 23 amino acids. Germline CDR1 is KGHSH and CDR2 is LQKENI. Donors comprised only Caucasian adults living in Nashville, Tennessee. Sequencing was performed on naive CD4+ T cells from PBMCs. Regarding subset: CD45RA+ positively selected. This rearrangement joins TRBV18 to TRBJ2-1; no check of the table's D call, TRBD2, against the DNA was made. The sequence derives from a man between 18 and 35 years old in good health. Some clones in this sample may be carry-over from other donors' samples. CDR3 region: CASSQRVAELNNEQFFGLDEQFF.